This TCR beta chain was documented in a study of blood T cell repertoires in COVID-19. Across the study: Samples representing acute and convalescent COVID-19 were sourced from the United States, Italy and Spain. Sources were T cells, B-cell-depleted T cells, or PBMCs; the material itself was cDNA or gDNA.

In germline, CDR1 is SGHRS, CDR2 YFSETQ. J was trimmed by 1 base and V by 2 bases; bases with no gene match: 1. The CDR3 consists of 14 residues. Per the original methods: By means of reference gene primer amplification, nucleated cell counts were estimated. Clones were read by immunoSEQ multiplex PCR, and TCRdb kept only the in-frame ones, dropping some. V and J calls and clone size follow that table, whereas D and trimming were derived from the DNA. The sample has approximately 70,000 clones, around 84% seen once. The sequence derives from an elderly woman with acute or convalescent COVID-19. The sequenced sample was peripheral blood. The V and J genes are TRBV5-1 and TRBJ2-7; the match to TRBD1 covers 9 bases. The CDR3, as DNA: TGCGCCAGCAGCTTCGGGACAGGGTCCTACGAGCAGTACTTC. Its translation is CASSFGTGSYEQYF.